One sample yielded the 15 T cell receptor beta chains listed below, sequenced in a study of blood T cells in healthy people across ages (dated by TCRdb to about 2015). The method was 5' RACE. The sequencer was an Illumina HiSeq 2500. A second PCR of roughly 6 to 12 cycles was performed with a sample-barcoded 5' primer and a J-beta primer mix. TCRdb passed the public sequencing reads through fastp at Q25 and MiXCR, retaining productive beta sequences. A single entry per CDR3 protein holds the most common genes and DNA from its merged rows. The sample table lists approximately 800,000 distinct CDR3 sequences, about 62% of them with a count of one. The ten largest clones capture over 20% of the sample. Sequencing was carried out using blood. These receptor sequences come from a man younger than 45 in good health.

This clonotype was detected once. This sequence joins TRBV12-3 or TRBV12-4 and TRBJ1-3, with D hard to call. With 4 bases removed from V and 1 base from J, the gap between germline ends came to 8 bases. CDR3 length: 14 amino acids. The CDR3 DNA reads as TGTGCCAGCAGTTCCCGTAGGTCTGGAAACACCATATATTTT. This gives the protein CASSSRRSGNTIYF.

The chain's CDR3 is CASSWGLNWAPEQYF. The CDR3 nucleotides read TGCGCCAGCAGCTGGGGACTCAACTGGGCTCCCGAGCAGTACTTC. The J gene is TRBJ2-5, the V gene TRBV5-1, with D maybe TRBD2 (6 bases). The J call may not be correct, given that the DNA end is closer to TRBJ2-7. The CDR3 sequence is 15 residues long. CDR1 is SGHRS, CDR2 YFSETQ, per germline.

The J gene is TRBJ2-1, the V gene TRBV7-3; D gene ambiguous. V was shortened by 5 bases and J by 1 base, with 9 bases between the two germline ends. The CDR3 sequence is 14 residues long. Germline CDR1 and CDR2: SGHTA and FQGTGA. The CDR3 region is CASSAAGSYNEQFF. In DNA form, the CDR3 reads TGTGCCAGCAGCGCCGCTGGATCCTACAATGAGCAGTTCTTC.

Comments on this clonotype: One junction end disagrees with the germline gene, perhaps due to a read error. The rearrangement links TRBV19 to TRBJ1-1; tentative D call: TRBD1 (6 bases). CDR1 is LNHDA and CDR2 is SQIVND in the germline V gene (reference sequence). This CDR3 region has 16 residues. In nucleotides, the CDR3 is TGTGCCAGTGGTATAGATAGGGAGTCTTCAGGACAGGAAGCTTTCTTT. This sequence encodes CASGIDRESSGQEAFF.

This clonotype was recorded a few times. V and J are TRBV6-1 and TRBJ2-2; TRBD2 matches 11 bases. Germline CDR1 MNHNS, CDR2 SASEGT. The CDR3 has 16 residues. Trimming removed 7 bases from V and 4 bases from J; junction bases left unmatched: 8. DNA for the CDR3: TGTGCCAGCACCCCCCTAGCGGGAGGATCCACCGGGGAGCTGTTTTTT. Residues: CASTPLAGGSTGELFF.

The chain is built from TRBV5-1 and TRBJ2-7; D may match TRBD1 or TRBD2 (6 bases each). The V gene lost 5 bases and the J gene lost 2 bases, with 14 bases spanning the gap. The V gene's germline CDR1 is SGHRS and CDR2 YFSETQ. This CDR3 is built from 14 residues. CDR3 bases: TGCGCCAGCAGACCCATAGGGGGGACCTACGAGCAGTACTTC. It specifies CASRPIGGTYEQYF. Based on the CDR3 plus reference TRBV5-1 and TRBJ2-7, the full variable domain is KAGVTQTPRYLIKTRGQQVTLSCSPISGHRSVSWYQQTPGQGLQFLFEYFSETQRNKGNFPGRFSGRQFSNSRSEMNVSTLELGDSALYLCASRPIGGTYEQYFGPGTRLTVT.

This rearrangement joins TRBV7-2 to TRBJ2-7, with D perhaps TRBD2 (6 bases). With 0 bases removed from V and 1 base from J, the gap between germline ends came to 19 bases. This CDR3 is 18 amino acids long. The V gene's germline CDR1 is SGHTA and CDR2 FQGNSA. The CDR3 DNA sequence: TGTGCCAGCAGCTTAGCGCTTTCCGGGAGTACGATATCCTACGAGCAGTACTTC. This sequence encodes CASSLALSGSTISYEQYF.

The chain is built from TRBV4-2 and TRBJ2-7; perhaps D is TRBD1 or TRBD2 (7 bases each). The J call is doubtful: the DNA matches TRBJ2-5 better. The CDR3 has 15 residues. Germline CDR1 LGHNA, CDR2 YNFKEQ. CDR3 sequence reads: CANSQGGDRKETQYF. Here the CDR3 DNA reads TGTGCCAACAGTCAGGGGGGGGATCGGAAGGAGACCCAGTACTTC.

V is TRBV25-1 and J is TRBJ1-2; TRBD1 is a possible D gene (6 bases). Germline V lookup: CDR1 MGHDK, CDR2 SYGVNS. The CDR3 consists of 16 residues. The ends were cut back, 1 base at V and 0 bases at J, with 12 bases in the middle. This chain's CDR3 is CASSELGQGPNYGYTF. The CDR3 DNA sequence: TGTGCCAGCAGTGAATTAGGGCAGGGGCCTAACTATGGCTACACCTTC.

The V and J genes are TRBV6-1 and TRBJ2-1; 7 positions match TRBD1. With V trimmed by 3 bases and J by 4 bases, 3 bases remained unmatched. The germline V gene encodes CDR1 MNHNS and CDR2 SASEGT. The CDR3 runs 14 residues. The DNA of the CDR3 is TGTGCCAGCAGTGAGGGCAGGGGGTACAATGAGCAGTTCTTC. Protein: CASSEGRGYNEQFF.

This rearrangement joins TRBV10-3 to TRBJ2-1, with D maybe TRBD2 (7 bases). Looked up from germline, CDR1 is ENHRY and CDR2 is SYGVKD. This CDR3 is 18 amino acids long. Trimming shortened V by 3 bases and J by 10 bases, and 28 bases separated the two germline ends. The CDR3, as DNA: TGTGCCATCAGTGATTCCCAACGCTTGGGGGGGCGAGACGGCGAGCAGTTCTTC. Protein product: CAISDSQRLGGRDGEQFF.

The J gene is TRBJ2-7, the V gene TRBV7-2; 11 positions match TRBD2. This CDR3 is 15 amino acids long. Germline V gene sequence: CDR1 SGHTA, CDR2 FQGNSA. V was clipped by 3 bases and J by 0 bases; unmatched bases: 1. As DNA, the CDR3 is TGTGCCAGCAGCTTGACTAGCGGGATCTCCTACGAGCAGTACTTC. Translation gives CASSLTSGISYEQYF.

CDR3 sequence: CATSRDRELAFTYEQYF. For the CDR3, the DNA is TGTGCCACCAGCAGAGATAGGGAACTAGCGTTTACCTACGAGCAGTACTTC. The chain combines TRBV15 with TRBJ2-7; the match to TRBD2 covers 7 bases. This CDR3 comprises 17 residues. The V segment lost 0 bases and the J segment 2 bases; nucleotides outside the gene matches: 10. Germline V lookup: CDR1 LNHNV, CDR2 YYDKDF (reference sequence).

This clonotype was found a few times. A read error may account for a junction end that differs from germline. This chain connects TRBV5-1 to TRBJ2-3, with no clear D. Germline loops: CDR1 SGHRS, CDR2 YFSETQ. This CDR3 has 14 residues. The chain's CDR3 is CASSLAPGTDTQYF. The DNA of the CDR3 is TGTGCCAGCAGCTTAGCACCCGGCACAGATACGCAGTATTTT.

This clonotype was counted at least ten times. The chain employs TRBV20-1 and TRBJ2-7; 11 bases are shared with TRBD2. Germline trimming cut 7 bases from V and 7 bases from J; bases unmatched to any gene: 9. Germline loops: CDR1 DFQATT, CDR2 SNEGSKA (reference sequence). There are 13 residues in the CDR3. The CDR3 loop is CSVMTSGAQEQYF. CDR3 DNA: TGCAGTGTTATGACTAGCGGGGCCCAGGAGCAGTACTTC.